These T cell receptor beta chains were read from a single sample in a study of TIL therapy for anti-PD-1-resistant metastatic lung cancer. TCRdb's copy holds only in-frame clones and misses some; the assay was immunoSEQ multiplex PCR. This sample carries about 55,000 clones, 80% to 90% of them seen once, and the ten largest clones take 2.9%. Source: blood, taken at baseline. The receptors shown here come from a person aged 25 to 80 with non-small cell lung cancer. The CDR3 runs from the conserved cysteine through the conserved F or W. The D gene is left open where the match is weak. Rows give clone size only sometimes, using once, few, many, or a class for an expanded clone.

-,TRBJ2-1,TRBV2,-,TGTGCCAGCCATACCTACAATGAGCAGTTCTTC,CASHTYNEQFF
-,TRBJ2-3,TRBV10-3,TRBD2,TGTGCCATCAGTGAGACTATCTCTAGCGGGAGTAGCACAGATACGCAGTATTTT,CAISETISSGSSTDTQYF
-,TRBJ2-6,TRBV7-8,-,TGTGCCAGCATCCCTCACCCCTCTGGGGCCAACGTCCTGACTTTC,CASIPHPSGANVLTF
-,TRBJ2-7,TRBV27,TRBD2,TGTGCCAGCAGGGTAGCGGGAAGCTCCTACGAGCAGTACTTC,CASRVAGSSYEQYF
-,TRBJ2-3,TRBV12-3/TRBV12-4,-,TGTGCCAGCAGTTTAGGGGAAGATACGCAGTATTTT,CASSLGEDTQYF
-,TRBJ2-1,TRBV11-3,TRBD2,TGTGCCAGCAGCTTAGATGGGCGGGAGGGCCGCGATGAGCAGTTCTTC,CASSLDGREGRDEQFF
few,TRBJ1-1,TRBV4-1,-,TGCGCCAGCAGACAGAGGGGAAAGGGGGACACTGAAGCTTTCTTT,CASRQRGKGDTEAFF
-,TRBJ1-2,TRBV7-8,-,TGTGCCAGCAGCTTAACCCCGGGACTGGGCTATGGCTACACCTTC,CASSLTPGLGYGYTF
few,TRBJ1-1,TRBV4-2,-,TGTGCCAGCAGCCAAGAAGGGTATCTGAACACTGAAGCTTTCTTT,CASSQEGYLNTEAFF
once,TRBJ2-3,TRBV28,-,TGTGCCGGGAGGGGGGGCACGACAGATACGCAGTATTTT,CAGRGGTTDTQYF
-,TRBJ1-2,TRBV29-1,-,TGCAGCGTTTCACTCATCTATGGCTACACCTTC,CSVSLIYGYTF